One sample yielded the 23 T cell receptor beta chains listed below, sequenced in a study of T cell clonality in common variable immunodeficiency. Overall study findings and caveats: Reportedly, TCR beta sequences from common variable immunodeficiency showed fewer deletions and N-nucleotide insertions.

No cognate antigen is known for these TCRs. Some clones are missing from TCRdb's copy, which holds only in-frame ones; the method was immunoSEQ multiplex PCR. The sample yields around 28,000 clones, without any singletons. Input material: peripheral blood mononuclear cells. These receptors all come from a human donor with common variable immunodeficiency.

This clone was recorded many times. The read ends 3 residues early relative to the CDR3; the germline J gene fills the gap. This chain links TRBV7-2 with TRBJ2-2, with TRBD1 matching 9 bases. This CDR3 region has 15 residues. The V segment lost 5 bases and the J segment 8 bases; nucleotides outside the gene matches: 9. Germline lookup yields CDR1 SGHTA and CDR2 FQGNSA. The CDR3 is CASSGNYRGQGELFF. The sequenced CDR3 bases are TGTGCCAGCAGCGGAAACTACAGGGGGCAAGGGGAG.

As regards this clone: The CDR3 goes on 3 residues after the read ends, and that part is filled in from the germline J gene. The chain uses TRBV7-2 and TRBJ2-5; 9 nucleotides match TRBD2. After removal of 3 bases from V and 5 bases from J, the junction contained 4 bases not matched to a gene. Germline V gives CDR1 SGHTA, CDR2 FQGNSA. The CDR3 is 14 amino acids. Incomplete CDR3 DNA: TGTGCCAGCAGCTTGGGCGGGGGGGGTGAGACC. This translates into CASSLGGGGET. The CDR3 in full is CASSLGGGGETQYF. The full variable domain, rest sourced from reference TRBV7-2 and TRBJ2-5, is GAGVSQSPSNKVTEKGKDVELRCDPISGHTALYWYRQSLGQGLEFLIYFQGNSAPDKSGLPSDRFSAERTGGSVSTLTIQRTQQEDSAVYLCASSLGGGGETQYFGPGTRLLVL.

As regards this clone: The read gets to within 3 residues of the CDR3 end, and the germline J gene fills in the rest. The V gene is TRBV11-1, the J gene TRBJ2-5, with D perhaps TRBD1 (5 bases). This CDR3 spans 13 amino acids. CDR1 and CDR2 from the germline V gene are SGHAT and FQDESV (reference sequence). V dropped 0 bases and J dropped 5 bases, with 7 bases sitting between them. The CDR3 here is CASSLAKGETQYF. The DNA read from the CDR3 is TGTGCCAGCAGCTTAGCGAAGGGGGAGACC. The full variable domain, its missing parts supplied by reference TRBV11-1 and TRBJ2-5, is EAEVAQSPRYKITEKSQAVAFWCDPISGHATLYWYRQILGQGPELLVQFQDESVVDDSQLPKDRFSAERLKGVDSTLKIQPAELGDSAMYLCASSLAKGETQYFGPGTRLLVL.

The CDR3 DNA, read in part, is TGTGCCAGCAGACGACAGGGCAACTCTGGAAACACC. Amino acids: CASRRQGNSGNT. The whole CDR3 reads CASRRQGNSGNTIYF. V gene TRBV2 combines with J gene TRBJ1-3; 7 bases line up with TRBD1. The read ends 3 residues early relative to the CDR3; the germline J gene fills the gap. The CDR3 loop spans 15 amino acids. Trimming took 6 bases from V and 0 from J; bases not matched to a gene: 5. Germline loops: CDR1 SNHLY, CDR2 FYNNEI.

This clone was counted a few times. The DNA ends 3 residues before the CDR3 does, and the rest of the CDR3 is filled in from the germline J gene. V gene TRBV7-9 combines with J gene TRBJ2-5; TRBD1 matches at 8 bases. The germline V gene has CDR1 SEHNR and CDR2 FQNEAQ (reference sequence). Trimming removed 5 bases from V and 1 base from J; junction bases left unmatched: 3. The length of the CDR3 is 14 residues. The CDR3: CASSDGQGQETQYF. CDR3 DNA (partial): TGTGCCAGCAGCGACGGACAGGGCCAAGAGACC.

This clone was counted a few times. CDR3 DNA (partial): TGTGCCAGCAGCTTAGAACACTCCTACGAG. Amino acid sequence: CASSLEHSYE. The complete CDR3 sequence is CASSLEHSYEQYF. V and J are TRBV7-9 and TRBJ2-7; no definite D call. The CDR3 end falls 3 residues outside the read, so it is completed with the germline J gene. The CDR3 loop spans 13 amino acids. Trimming took 1 base from V and 0 from J, leaving 4 bases between them. Looked up from germline, CDR1 is SEHNR and CDR2 is FQNEAQ (reference sequence).

This clone was found many times. The read is 3 residues too short to cover the CDR3 end, so that end is filled in from the germline J gene. The rearrangement joins TRBV14 to TRBJ2-5; a weak D match, TRBD1 (5 bases). The germline gives CDR1 SGHDN, CDR2 FVKESK. The CDR3 spans 16 residues. V was clipped by 4 bases and J by 1 base, with 16 bases between them. The CDR3 bases that were read are TGTGCCAGCAGCCCCCTCCCAGGGCAGGGCCAAGAGACC. This codes for CASSPLPGQGQET. The whole CDR3 is CASSPLPGQGQETQYF.

As to this clone: The read finishes 3 residues shy of the CDR3 end, and the germline J gene is used to complete it. This rearrangement joins TRBV19 to TRBJ2-2; TRBD2 matches at 12 bases. There are 14 residues in the CDR3. In germline, CDR1 is LNHDA, CDR2 SQIVND (reference sequence). CDR3 sequence: CASSIGLAGGKLFF. CDR3 bases read: TGTGCCAGTAGTATTGGGCTAGCGGGGGGGAAG.

This clone was observed at least ten times. From the germline J gene comes the end of the CDR3, since the read stops 3 residues before it. This sequence joins TRBV19 and TRBJ1-4; the match to TRBD1 covers 9 bases. The V and J ends lost 4 bases and 2 bases, in that order; junction bases with no gene match: 5. CDR1 is LNHDA, CDR2 SQIVND, per germline (reference sequence). The CDR3 runs to 16 residues. The part of the CDR3 DNA that was read is TGTGCCAGTAGTACCAGGGACAGGGCGACTAATGAAAAA. Translating gives CASSTRDRATNEK. The complete CDR3 protein is CASSTRDRATNEKLFF.

This clone showed up just a few times. The read gets to within 3 residues of the CDR3 end, and the germline J gene fills in the rest. The chain joins TRBV7-3 to TRBJ2-1; 8 bases agree with TRBD1. Germline loops: CDR1 SGHTA, CDR2 FQGTGA. CDR3 length: 15 residues. The ends lost 1 base at V and 4 bases at J; junction bases unmatched: 3. The sequenced part of the CDR3 DNA is TGTGCCAGCAGCTTAAGCACAGGGGGTTACAATGAG. It translates to CASSLSTGGYNE. The entire CDR3 reads CASSLSTGGYNEQFF.

This clone was detected a few times. The read ends 3 residues shy of where the CDR3 ends; the end is completed using the germline J gene. The rearrangement uses TRBV6-1 and TRBJ2-5; TRBD1 agrees at 11 bases. Germline values: CDR1 MNHNS, CDR2 SASEGT. The CDR3 consists of 16 residues. Trimming took 0 bases from V and 4 from J; bases not matched to a gene: 4. Incomplete CDR3 DNA: TGTGCCAGCAGTGAAGCGTGGGGACAGGGGGTAGAGACC. The encoded protein is CASSEAWGQGVET. The entire CDR3 sequence reads CASSEAWGQGVETQYF.

This clone was seen many times. The CDR3 goes on 3 residues after the read ends, and that part is filled in from the germline J gene. This chain connects TRBV18 to TRBJ1-4, with a weak D call TRBD1 (6 bases). V lost 2 bases and J 5 bases, leaving 9 bases between the germline ends. Germline values: CDR1 KGHSH, CDR2 LQKENI. The CDR3 runs to 14 residues. The DNA read from the CDR3 is TGTGCCAGCTCACCATTGCAGGGGAATGAAAAA. Protein product: CASSPLQGNEK. The whole CDR3 reads CASSPLQGNEKLFF.

CDR3 bases read: TGTGCCAGCGCCCGGGACAGGACCTACGAG. Amino acids: CASARDRTYE. The entire CDR3 protein is CASARDRTYEQYF. The V call is TRBV6-2 or TRBV6-3, the J call TRBJ2-7; 8 bases are shared with TRBD1. Sequencing ends 3 residues short of the CDR3 end; the germline J gene provides the rest. The CDR3 contains 13 residues. Germline V gives CDR1 MNHEY, CDR2 SVGEGT. Trimming removed 8 bases from V and 2 bases from J; junction bases left unmatched: 5.

This clone was found many times. The DNA ends 3 residues before the CDR3 does, and the rest of the CDR3 is filled in from the germline J gene. The rearrangement joins TRBV10-3 to TRBJ1-6; TRBD1 agrees at 10 bases. This CDR3 has 15 residues. Germline values: CDR1 ENHRY, CDR2 SYGVKD. Trimming took 6 bases from V and 6 from J; bases not matched to a gene: 5. The sequenced part of the CDR3 DNA is TGTGCCATCAGGGCCGGGACAGGGGTTAATTCACCC. Its protein product is CAIRAGTGVNSP. The full CDR3 is CAIRAGTGVNSPLHF.

This clone was recorded a few times. With the read ending 3 residues before the CDR3 end, the germline J gene is used to fill in that end. The V gene is TRBV2, the J gene TRBJ2-1; 8 positions agree with TRBD2. CDR3 length equals 14 residues. Looked up from germline, CDR1 is SNHLY and CDR2 is FYNNEI. The ends lost 6 bases at V and 7 bases at J; junction bases unmatched: 8. CDR3 DNA (partial): TGTGCCAGCAGCGGGACTAGAAACGGGAATGAG. Encoded protein: CASSGTRNGNE. The complete CDR3 reads CASSGTRNGNEQFF.

Turning to this clone: The CDR3 end falls 3 residues outside the read, so it is completed with the germline J gene. The chain joins TRBV19 to TRBJ2-7, with 8 positions matching TRBD2. The CDR3 extends over 16 amino acids. Germline V gene lookup returns CDR1 LNHDA and CDR2 SQIVND (reference sequence). V dropped 4 bases and J dropped 3; count of bases not matched to a gene: 11. CDR3 loop: CASSTLVAGGLYEQYF. The sequenced CDR3 bases are TGTGCCAGTAGTACTCTCGTCGCGGGGGGCCTCTACGAG.

This clone was counted only a few times. Distinct nucleotide sequences in the sample also encode this CDR3. CDR3 bases read: TGTGCCAGCTCACCGGGACAGGGTTCGAGGAATTCACCC. It specifies CASSPGQGSRNSP. The full CDR3 is CASSPGQGSRNSPLHF. The chain recombines TRBV18 with TRBJ1-6; 9 bases map to TRBD1. The CDR3 end lies 3 residues beyond the end of the read and is filled in from the germline J gene. CDR1 and CDR2 from the germline V gene are KGHSH and LQKENI. The CDR3 is 16 amino acids. J gave up 7 bases and V 3 bases, and 7 bases lay outside the gene matches.

In its sample, this clone was seen a few times. The CDR3 end is not reached by the read, which stops 3 residues before it; the germline J gene fills it in. The chain employs TRBV11-3 and TRBJ2-2; 8 nucleotides line up with TRBD1. This CDR3 spans 15 amino acids. The junction had 5 bases not matched to a gene; V was cut back by 5 bases and J by 3 bases. In germline, CDR1 is SGHNT, CDR2 YENEEA. CDR3 DNA, as far as it was read: TGTGCCAGCAGCCCAGGACAGGGATACACCGGGGAG. It translates to CASSPGQGYTGE. The complete CDR3 protein is CASSPGQGYTGELFF.

This clone was observed a handful of times. The CDR3 end is not reached by the read, which stops 3 residues before it; the germline J gene fills it in. The rearrangement uses TRBV13 and TRBJ2-1, with TRBD1 matching 7 bases. CDR3 length: 16 amino acids. V shed 0 bases and J 4 bases; nucleotides not matched to a gene: 6. Germline assignment: CDR1 PRHDT and CDR2 FYEKMQ (reference sequence). The DNA read from the CDR3 is TGTGCCAGCAGCTTAGGCAGGGACAGAGTTTACAATGAG. Residues: CASSLGRDRVYNE. The CDR3 in full is CASSLGRDRVYNEQFF. Looking up the rest from reference TRBV13 and TRBJ2-1 gives the full variable domain: AAGVIQSPRHLIKEKRETATLKCYPIPRHDTVYWYQQGPGQDPQFLISFYEKMQSDKGSIPDRFSAQQFSDYHSELNMSSLELGDSALYFCASSLGRDRVYNEQFFGPGTRLTVL.

In its sample, this clone was seen a few times. The missing CDR3 end, 3 residues past where the read stops, is filled in from the germline J gene. The chain is built from TRBV19 and TRBJ2-1; possibly TRBD2 for D (6 bases). V shed 0 bases and J shed 6 bases, with 15 bases lying between them. This CDR3 comprises 16 residues. CDR1 and CDR2 (germline): LNHDA, SQIVND (reference sequence). The CDR3 loop is CASSIDLTGTPNEQFF. The DNA read from the CDR3 is TGTGCCAGTAGTATAGATCTAACGGGGACTCCCAATGAG.

This clone was seen a handful of times. The read stops 3 residues short of the end of the CDR3; the missing end is completed from the germline J gene. The rearrangement links TRBV6-1 to TRBJ1-4; D is uncertain. The germline CDR1 and CDR2 sequences are MNHNS and SASEGT. V lost 0 bases, J lost 4 bases, and 18 bases lay in between. CDR3 length: 18 residues. CDR3 bases read: TGTGCCAGCAGTGAAGCAGCGCCGGTGGCCGCAAATAATGAAAAA. It translates to CASSEAAPVAANNEK. The full CDR3 protein reads CASSEAAPVAANNEKLFF.

This clone has just a few counts. With the read ending 3 residues before the CDR3 end, the germline J gene is used to fill in that end. The chain combines TRBV7-2 with TRBJ2-3; TRBD2 might be the D (5 bases). This CDR3 region has 16 residues. Per germline, CDR1 SGHTA and CDR2 FQGNSA. V was cut by 0 bases and J by 2 bases, with 12 bases left in between. CDR3 DNA, as far as it was read: TGTGCCAGCAGCTTAGCGGAGGCTAGACTCACAGATACG. It specifies CASSLAEARLTDT. In full, the CDR3 reads CASSLAEARLTDTQYF.

This clone was counted at least ten times. The read terminates 3 residues before the CDR3 end, so the remaining end is supplied by the germline J gene. V and J are TRBV10-1 and TRBJ2-7; D not certain. The CDR3 is 14 residues long. CDR1 is WNHNN and CDR2 is SYGVQD in the germline V gene (reference sequence). Trimming stripped 6 bases from V and 1 base from J, with 13 bases between. The CDR3 bases that were read are TGCGCCAGCAGCGAACAGCTCTCTTCCTACGAG. It yields the protein CASSEQLSSYE. The entire CDR3 protein is CASSEQLSSYEQYF.